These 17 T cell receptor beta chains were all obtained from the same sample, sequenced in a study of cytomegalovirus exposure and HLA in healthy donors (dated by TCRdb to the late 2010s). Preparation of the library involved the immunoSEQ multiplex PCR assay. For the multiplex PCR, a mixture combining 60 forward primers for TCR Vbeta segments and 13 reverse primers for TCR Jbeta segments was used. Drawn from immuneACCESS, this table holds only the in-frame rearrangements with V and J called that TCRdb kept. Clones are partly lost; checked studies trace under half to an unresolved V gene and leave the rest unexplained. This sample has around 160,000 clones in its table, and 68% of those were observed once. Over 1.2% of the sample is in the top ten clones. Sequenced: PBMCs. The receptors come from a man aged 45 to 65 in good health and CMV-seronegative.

The CDR3 region is CASRDPGTANTGELFF. CDR3 DNA sequence: TGTGCCAGCAGGGACCCCGGGACAGCTAACACCGGGGAGCTGTTTTTT. The genes are TRBV2 and TRBJ2-2; TRBD1 matches at 7 bases. This CDR3 comprises 16 residues. V was clipped by 6 bases and J by 2 bases; unmatched bases: 9. Germline CDR1 reads SNHLY; CDR2 reads FYNNEI.

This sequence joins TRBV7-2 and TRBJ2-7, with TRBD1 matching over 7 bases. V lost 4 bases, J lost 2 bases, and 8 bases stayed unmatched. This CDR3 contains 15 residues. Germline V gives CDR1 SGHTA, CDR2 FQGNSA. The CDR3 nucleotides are TGTGCCAGCAGCTCTCTAGCAGACAGGGCCTACGAGCAGTACTTC. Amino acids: CASSSLADRAYEQYF. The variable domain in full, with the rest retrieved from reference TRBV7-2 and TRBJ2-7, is GAGVSQSPSNKVTEKGKDVELRCDPISGHTALYWYRQSLGQGLEFLIYFQGNSAPDKSGLPSDRFSAERTGGSVSTLTIQRTQQEDSAVYLCASSSLADRAYEQYFGPGTRLTVT.

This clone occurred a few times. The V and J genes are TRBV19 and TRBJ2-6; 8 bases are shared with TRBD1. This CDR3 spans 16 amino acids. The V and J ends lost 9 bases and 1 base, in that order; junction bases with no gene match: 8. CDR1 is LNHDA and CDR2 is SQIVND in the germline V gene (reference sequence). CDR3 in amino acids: CASSRGQGSGANVLTF. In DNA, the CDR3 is TGTGCCAGCTCCAGGGGGCAAGGGTCTGGGGCCAACGTCCTGACTTTC.

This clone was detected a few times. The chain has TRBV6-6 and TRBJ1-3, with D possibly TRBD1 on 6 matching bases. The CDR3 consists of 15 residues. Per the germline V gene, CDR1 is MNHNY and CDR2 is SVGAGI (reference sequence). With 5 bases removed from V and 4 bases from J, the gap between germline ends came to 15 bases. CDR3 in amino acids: CASSIRTANGNTIYF. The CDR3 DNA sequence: TGTGCCAGCAGTATTAGGACAGCCAACGGAAACACCATATATTTT.

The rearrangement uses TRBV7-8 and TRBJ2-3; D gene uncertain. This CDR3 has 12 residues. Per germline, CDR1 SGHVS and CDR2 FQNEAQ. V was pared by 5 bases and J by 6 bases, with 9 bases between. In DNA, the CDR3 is TGTGCCAGCAGCCCCTCCCGTGATACGCAGTATTTT. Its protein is CASSPSRDTQYF.

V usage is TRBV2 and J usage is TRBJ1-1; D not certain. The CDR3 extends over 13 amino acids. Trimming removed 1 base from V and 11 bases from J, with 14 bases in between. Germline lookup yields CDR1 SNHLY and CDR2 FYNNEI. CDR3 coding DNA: TGTGCCAGCAGTGAAGATAAAACAGTTGCGGCTTTCTTT. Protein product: CASSEDKTVAAFF.

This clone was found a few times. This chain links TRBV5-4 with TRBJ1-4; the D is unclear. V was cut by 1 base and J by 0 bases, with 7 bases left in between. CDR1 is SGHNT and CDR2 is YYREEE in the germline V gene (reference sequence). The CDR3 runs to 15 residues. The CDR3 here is CASSLRSATNEKLFF. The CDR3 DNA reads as TGTGCCAGCAGCTTGCGCAGCGCAACTAATGAAAAACTGTTTTTT. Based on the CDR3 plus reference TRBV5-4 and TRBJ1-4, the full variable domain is ETGVTQSPTHLIKTRGQQVTLRCSSQSGHNTVSWYQQALGQGPQFIFQYYREEENGRGNFPPRFSGLQFPNYSSELNVNALELDDSALYLCASSLRSATNEKLFFGSGTQLSVL.

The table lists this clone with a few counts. CDR3 in DNA: TGTGCCAGTAGTACCGACAGGGGGCACGAAAAACTGTTTTTT. Protein product: CASSTDRGHEKLFF. The chain employs TRBV19 and TRBJ1-4; TRBD1 agrees at 10 bases. The CDR3 extends over 14 amino acids. The J segment lost 8 bases and the V segment lost 4 bases, leaving 4 bases of the junction unmatched. The germline gives CDR1 LNHDA, CDR2 SQIVND (reference sequence).

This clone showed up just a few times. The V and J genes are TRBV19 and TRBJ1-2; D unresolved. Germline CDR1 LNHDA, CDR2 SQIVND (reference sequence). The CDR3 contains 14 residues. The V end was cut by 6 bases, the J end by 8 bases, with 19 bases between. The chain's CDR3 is CASSPQAPAKGYTF. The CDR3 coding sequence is TGTGCCAGTAGCCCCCAGGCTCCGGCGAAGGGCTACACCTTC.

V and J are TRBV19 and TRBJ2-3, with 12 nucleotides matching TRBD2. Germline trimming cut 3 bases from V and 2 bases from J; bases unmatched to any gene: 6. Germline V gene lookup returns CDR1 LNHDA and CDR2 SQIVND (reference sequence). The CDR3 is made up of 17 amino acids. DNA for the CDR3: TGTGCCAGTAGTATCCCACTAGCGGGGGGTGACACAGATACGCAGTATTTT. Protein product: CASSIPLAGGDTDTQYF.

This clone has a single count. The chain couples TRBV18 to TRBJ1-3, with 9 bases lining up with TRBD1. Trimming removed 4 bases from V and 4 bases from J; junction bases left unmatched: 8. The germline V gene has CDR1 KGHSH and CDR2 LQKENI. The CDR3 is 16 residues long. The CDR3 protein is CASSLGQGVSGNTIYF. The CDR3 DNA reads TGTGCCAGCTCACTGGGACAGGGTGTGTCCGGAAACACCATATATTTT.

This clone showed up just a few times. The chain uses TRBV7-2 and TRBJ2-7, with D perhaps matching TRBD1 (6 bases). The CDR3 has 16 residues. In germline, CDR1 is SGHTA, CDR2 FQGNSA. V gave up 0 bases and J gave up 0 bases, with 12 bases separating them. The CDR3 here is CASSLASGTFSYEQYF. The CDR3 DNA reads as TGTGCCAGCAGCTTAGCTTCCGGGACATTCTCCTACGAGCAGTACTTC.

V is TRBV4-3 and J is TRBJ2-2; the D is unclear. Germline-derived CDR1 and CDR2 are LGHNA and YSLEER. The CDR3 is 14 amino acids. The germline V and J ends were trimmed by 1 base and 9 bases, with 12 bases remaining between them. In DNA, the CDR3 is TGCGCCAGCAGCCAAGGAGGTGGCGCTCGGGAGCTGTTTTTT. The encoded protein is CASSQGGGARELFF.

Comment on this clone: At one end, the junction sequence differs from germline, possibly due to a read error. In DNA, the CDR3 is TGTGCTAGCAGCCCAACTGGGGGGGCGACAGATACGCAGTATTTT. It translates to CASSPTGGATDTQYF. The J gene is TRBJ2-3, the V gene TRBV7-7; D perhaps matches TRBD2 (7 bases). CDR3 length: 15 residues. Germline loops: CDR1 SSHAT, CDR2 FNYEAQ (reference sequence).

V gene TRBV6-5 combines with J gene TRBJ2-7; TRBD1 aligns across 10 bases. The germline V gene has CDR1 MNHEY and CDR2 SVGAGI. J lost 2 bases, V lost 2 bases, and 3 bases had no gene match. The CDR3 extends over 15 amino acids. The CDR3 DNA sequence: TGTGCCAGCAGTTACCGGGACAGGGGAACCTACGAGCAGTACTTC. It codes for CASSYRDRGTYEQYF.

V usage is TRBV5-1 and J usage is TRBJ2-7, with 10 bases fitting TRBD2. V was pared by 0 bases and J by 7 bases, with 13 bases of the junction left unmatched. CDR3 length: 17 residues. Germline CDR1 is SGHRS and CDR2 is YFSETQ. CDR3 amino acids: CASSLGASGGLSQEQYF. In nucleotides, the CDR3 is TGCGCCAGCAGCTTGGGGGCTAGCGGGGGTCTTTCCCAGGAGCAGTACTTC.

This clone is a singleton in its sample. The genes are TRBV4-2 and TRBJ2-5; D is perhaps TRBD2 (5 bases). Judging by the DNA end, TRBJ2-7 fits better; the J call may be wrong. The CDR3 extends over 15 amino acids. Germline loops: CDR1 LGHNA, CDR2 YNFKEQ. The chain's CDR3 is CASSQIGEATYEQYF. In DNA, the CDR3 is TGTGCCAGCAGCCAAATCGGGGAAGCTACCTACGAGCAGTACTTC.